The sequence of this T cell receptor beta chain was determined in a study of molecular identifiers for immune sequencing clone quantification. Across the whole study: In replicates, RNA from approximately 20,000 or 100,000 naive CD8 cells was split five ways, four sequenced. Study-wide results and caveats: Jurkat TCR RNA spiked in from one cell reportedly remained identifiable amid about a million naive cells. Clones above 20 RNA copies contained over 99% of effector molecules but under 1% of naive ones.

With respect to this clonotype: What it binds is unknown.

CDR1 MNHEY and CDR2 SMNVEV come from the germline V gene (reference sequence). V was shortened by 7 bases and J by 1 base, with 14 bases between the two germline ends. The CDR3 length is 15 residues. It was with previously described methods and listed TCR primers that bulk TCR libraries were made. TCRdb analysed the PCR reads with MiXCR anew, one entry per CDR3 protein. Among around 470,000 distinct CDR3 sequences listed, about 26% were seen once. J is TRBJ2-4 and V is TRBV27, with unresolved D. The sequenced sample consisted of naive CD8+ T cells from blood, with Jurkat cell RNA spiked in. Subset denoted: FACS-sorted CD8+CD4-CCR7+CD45RA+ naive T cells. This clonotype was obtained from a human donor in good health. Some libraries in this study had Jurkat cell RNA spiked in. CDR3 in amino acids: CASTSIGLAKNIQYF. The CDR3 DNA sequence: TGTGCCAGCACGTCTATCGGTCTGGCCAAAAACATTCAGTACTTC.